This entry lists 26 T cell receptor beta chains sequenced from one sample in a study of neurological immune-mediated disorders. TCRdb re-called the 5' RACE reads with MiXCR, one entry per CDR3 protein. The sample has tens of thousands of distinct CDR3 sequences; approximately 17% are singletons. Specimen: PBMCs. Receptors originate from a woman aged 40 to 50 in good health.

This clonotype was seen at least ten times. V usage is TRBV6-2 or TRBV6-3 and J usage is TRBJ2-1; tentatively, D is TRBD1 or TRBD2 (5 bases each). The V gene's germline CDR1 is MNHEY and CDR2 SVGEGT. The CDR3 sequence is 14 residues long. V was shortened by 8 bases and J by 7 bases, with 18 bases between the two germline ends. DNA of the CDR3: TGTGCCAGCTCCTTGTGGGGAGAGGGGAATGAGCAGTTCTTC. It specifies CASSLWGEGNEQFF.

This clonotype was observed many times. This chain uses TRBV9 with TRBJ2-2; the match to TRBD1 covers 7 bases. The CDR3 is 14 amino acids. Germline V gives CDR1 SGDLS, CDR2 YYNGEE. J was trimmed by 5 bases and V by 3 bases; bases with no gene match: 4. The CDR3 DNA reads TGTGCCAGCAGCGCAACAGGGGCGACCGGGGAGCTGTTTTTT. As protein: CASSATGATGELFF.

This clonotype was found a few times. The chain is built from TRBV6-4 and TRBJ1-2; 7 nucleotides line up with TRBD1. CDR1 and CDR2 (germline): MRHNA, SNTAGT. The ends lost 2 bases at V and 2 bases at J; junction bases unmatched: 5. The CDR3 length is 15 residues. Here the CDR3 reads CASSDTPTGNYGYTF. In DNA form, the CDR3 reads TGTGCCAGCAGTGACACACCGACAGGGAACTATGGCTACACCTTC.

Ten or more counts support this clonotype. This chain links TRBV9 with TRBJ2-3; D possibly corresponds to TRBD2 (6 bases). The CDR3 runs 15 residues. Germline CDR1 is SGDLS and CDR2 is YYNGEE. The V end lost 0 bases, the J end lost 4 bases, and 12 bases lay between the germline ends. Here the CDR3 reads CASSVVGTSADTQYF. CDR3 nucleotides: TGTGCCAGCAGCGTAGTGGGGACTTCCGCAGATACGCAGTATTTT.

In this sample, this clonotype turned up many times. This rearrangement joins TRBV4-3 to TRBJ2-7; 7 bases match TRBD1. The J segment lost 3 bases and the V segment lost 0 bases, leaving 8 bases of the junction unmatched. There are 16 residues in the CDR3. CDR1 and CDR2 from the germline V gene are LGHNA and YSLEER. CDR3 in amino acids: CASSQEVTGMIYEQYF. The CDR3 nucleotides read TGCGCCAGCAGCCAAGAAGTGACAGGGATGATCTACGAGCAGTACTTC.

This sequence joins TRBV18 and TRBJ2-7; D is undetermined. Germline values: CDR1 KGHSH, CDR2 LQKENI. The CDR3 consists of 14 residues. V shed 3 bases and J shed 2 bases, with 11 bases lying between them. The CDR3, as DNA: TGTGCCAGCTCACCCCCTACTATCACCTACGAGCAGTACTTC. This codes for CASSPPTITYEQYF.

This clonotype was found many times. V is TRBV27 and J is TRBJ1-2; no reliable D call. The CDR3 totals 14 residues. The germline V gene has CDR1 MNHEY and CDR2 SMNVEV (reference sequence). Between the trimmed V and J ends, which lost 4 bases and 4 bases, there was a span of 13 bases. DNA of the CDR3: TGTGCCAGCAGTTATAATGGGCTTACCTATGGCTACACCTTC. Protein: CASSYNGLTYGYTF.

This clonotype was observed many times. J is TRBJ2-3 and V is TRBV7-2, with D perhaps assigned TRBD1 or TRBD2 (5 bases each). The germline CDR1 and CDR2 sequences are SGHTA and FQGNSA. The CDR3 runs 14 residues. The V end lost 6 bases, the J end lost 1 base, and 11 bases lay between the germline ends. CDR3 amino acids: CASRELGGTDTQYF. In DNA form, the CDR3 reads TGTGCCAGCAGGGAATTGGGGGGCACAGATACGCAGTATTTT. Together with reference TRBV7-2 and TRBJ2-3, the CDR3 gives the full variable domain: GAGVSQSPSNKVTEKGKDVELRCDPISGHTALYWYRQSLGQGLEFLIYFQGNSAPDKSGLPSDRFSAERTGGSVSTLTIQRTQQEDSAVYLCASRELGGTDTQYFGPGTRLTVL.

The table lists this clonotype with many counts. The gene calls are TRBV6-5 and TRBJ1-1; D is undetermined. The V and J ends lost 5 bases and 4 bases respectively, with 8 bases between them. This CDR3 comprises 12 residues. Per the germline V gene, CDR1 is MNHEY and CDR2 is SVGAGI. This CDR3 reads CASSRGGTEAFF. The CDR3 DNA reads TGTGCCAGCAGTCGGGGTGGCACTGAAGCTTTCTTT.

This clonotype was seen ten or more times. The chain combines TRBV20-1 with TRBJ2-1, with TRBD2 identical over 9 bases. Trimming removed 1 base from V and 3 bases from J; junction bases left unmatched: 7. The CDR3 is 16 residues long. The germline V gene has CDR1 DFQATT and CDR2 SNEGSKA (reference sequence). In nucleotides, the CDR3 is TGCAGTGCTAGAGCCCAGCGGGGGGCCAGCTACAATGAGCAGTTCTTC. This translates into CSARAQRGASYNEQFF.

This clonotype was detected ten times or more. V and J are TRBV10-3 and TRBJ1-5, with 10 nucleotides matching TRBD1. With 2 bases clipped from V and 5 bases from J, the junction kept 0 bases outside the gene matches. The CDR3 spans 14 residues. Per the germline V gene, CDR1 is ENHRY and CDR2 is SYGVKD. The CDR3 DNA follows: TGTGCCATCAGTGAGGGGACAGGGGATCAGCCCCAGCATTTT. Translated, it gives CAISEGTGDQPQHF.

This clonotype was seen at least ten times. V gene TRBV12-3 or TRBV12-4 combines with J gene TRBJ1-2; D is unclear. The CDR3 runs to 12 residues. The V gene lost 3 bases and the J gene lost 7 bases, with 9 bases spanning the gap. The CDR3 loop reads CASSFIPAGYTF. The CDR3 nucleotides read TGTGCCAGCAGTTTCATTCCTGCTGGCTACACCTTC.

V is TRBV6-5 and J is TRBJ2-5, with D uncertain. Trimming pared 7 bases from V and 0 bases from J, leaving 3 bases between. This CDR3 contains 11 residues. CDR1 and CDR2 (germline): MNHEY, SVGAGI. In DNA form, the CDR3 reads TGTGCCAGCACCAACCAAGAGACCCAGTACTTC. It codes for CASTNQETQYF.

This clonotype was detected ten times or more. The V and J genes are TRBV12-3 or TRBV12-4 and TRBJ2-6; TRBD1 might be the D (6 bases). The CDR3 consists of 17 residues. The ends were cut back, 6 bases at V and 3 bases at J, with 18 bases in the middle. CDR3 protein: CASSLDSYHLGANVLTF. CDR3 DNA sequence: TGTGCCAGCAGCCTGGACAGTTACCACCTTGGGGCCAACGTCCTGACTTTC.

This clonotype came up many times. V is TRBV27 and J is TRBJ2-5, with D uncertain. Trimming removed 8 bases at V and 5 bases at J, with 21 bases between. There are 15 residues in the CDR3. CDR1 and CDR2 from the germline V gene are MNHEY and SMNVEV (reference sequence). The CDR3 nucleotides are TGTGCCAGCGCTTCATCTTTAGGCCACCTCGAGACCCAGTACTTC. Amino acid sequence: CASASSLGHLETQYF.

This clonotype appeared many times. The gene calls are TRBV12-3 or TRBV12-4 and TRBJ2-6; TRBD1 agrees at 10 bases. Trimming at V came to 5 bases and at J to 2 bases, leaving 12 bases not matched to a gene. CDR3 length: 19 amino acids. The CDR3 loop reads CASSPLLRTGGTGANVLTF. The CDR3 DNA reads TGTGCCAGCAGTCCCCTCCTACGGACAGGGGGAACTGGGGCCAACGTCCTGACTTTC.

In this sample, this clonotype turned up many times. CDR3 DNA: TGTGCCGCTGGGCAGGGCAATCAGCCCCAGCATTTT. Amino acid sequence: CAAGQGNQPQHF. The chain links TRBV6-1 to TRBJ1-5; D is unclear. V lost 11 bases to trimming and J lost 2 bases, with 10 bases between them. This CDR3 region has 12 residues. CDR1 and CDR2 from the germline V gene are MNHNS and SASEGT.

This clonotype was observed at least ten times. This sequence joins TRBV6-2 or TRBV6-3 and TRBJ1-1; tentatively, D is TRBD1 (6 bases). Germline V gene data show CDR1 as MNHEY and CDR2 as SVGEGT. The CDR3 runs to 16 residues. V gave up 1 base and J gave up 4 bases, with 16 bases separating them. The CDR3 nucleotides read TGTGCCAGCAGTTACTACACTAGGGGGGCGCTCACTGAAGCTTTCTTT. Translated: CASSYYTRGALTEAFF.

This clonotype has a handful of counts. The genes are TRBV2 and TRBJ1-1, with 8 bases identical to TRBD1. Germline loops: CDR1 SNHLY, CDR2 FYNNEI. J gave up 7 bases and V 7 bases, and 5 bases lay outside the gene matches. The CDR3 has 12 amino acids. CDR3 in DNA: TGTGCCAGCATCCAGGGGGCAGGTGAAGCTTTCTTT. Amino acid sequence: CASIQGAGEAFF.

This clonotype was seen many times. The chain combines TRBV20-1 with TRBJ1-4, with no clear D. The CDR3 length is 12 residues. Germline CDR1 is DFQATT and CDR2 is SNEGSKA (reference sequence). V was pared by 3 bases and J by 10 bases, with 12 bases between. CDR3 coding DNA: TGCAGTGCTAGGGCAGAGAAGGGAAAACTGTTTTTT. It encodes CSARAEKGKLFF.

CDR3: CASSESVAGSYEQYF. The CDR3 nucleotides read TGCGCCAGCAGTGAGTCGGTAGCGGGATCCTACGAGCAGTACTTC. The genes are TRBV10-2 and TRBJ2-7; 8 bases agree with TRBD2. V lost 0 bases, J lost 1 base, and 2 bases stayed unmatched. The CDR3 runs to 15 residues. Per the germline V gene, CDR1 is WSHSY and CDR2 is SAAADI.

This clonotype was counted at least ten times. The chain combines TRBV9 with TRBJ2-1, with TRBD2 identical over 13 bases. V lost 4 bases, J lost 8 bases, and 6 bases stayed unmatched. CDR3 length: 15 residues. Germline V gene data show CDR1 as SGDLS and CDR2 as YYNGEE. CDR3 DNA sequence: TGTGCCAGCAGCTCTACTAGCGGGGGGGCCGATGAGCAGTTCTTC. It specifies CASSSTSGGADEQFF.

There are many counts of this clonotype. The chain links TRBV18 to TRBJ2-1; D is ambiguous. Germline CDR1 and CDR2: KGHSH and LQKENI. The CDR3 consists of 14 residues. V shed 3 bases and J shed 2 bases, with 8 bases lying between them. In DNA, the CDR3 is TGTGCCAGCTCACCGCTGGGCCCCTACAATGAGCAGTTCTTC. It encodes CASSPLGPYNEQFF.

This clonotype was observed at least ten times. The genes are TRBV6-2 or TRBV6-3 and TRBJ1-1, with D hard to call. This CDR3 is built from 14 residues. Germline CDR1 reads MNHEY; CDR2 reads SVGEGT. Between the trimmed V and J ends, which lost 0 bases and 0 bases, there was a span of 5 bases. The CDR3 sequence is CASSYSRMNTEAFF. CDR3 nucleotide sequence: TGTGCCAGCAGTTACTCGCGTATGAACACTGAAGCTTTCTTT.

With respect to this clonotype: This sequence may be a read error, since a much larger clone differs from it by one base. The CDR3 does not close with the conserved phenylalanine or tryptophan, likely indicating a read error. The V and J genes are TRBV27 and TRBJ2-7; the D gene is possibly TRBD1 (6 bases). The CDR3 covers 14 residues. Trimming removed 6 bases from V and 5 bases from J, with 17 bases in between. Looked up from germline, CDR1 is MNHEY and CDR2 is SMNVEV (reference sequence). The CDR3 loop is CASRKSSQGNEQYI. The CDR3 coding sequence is TGTGCCAGCAGAAAATCATCACAGGGAAACGAGCAGTACATC.

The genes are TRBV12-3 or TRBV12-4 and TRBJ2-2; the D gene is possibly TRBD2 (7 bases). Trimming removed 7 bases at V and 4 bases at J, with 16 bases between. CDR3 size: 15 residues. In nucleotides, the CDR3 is TGTGCCAGCAAATCGGGGGGCTCCGTCACCGGGGAGCTGTTTTTT. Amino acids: CASKSGGSVTGELFF.